This T cell receptor (beta chain) stems from a study of T cell repertoires in cytomegalovirus infection. Study as a whole: TCR beta signatures that were public indicated CMV infection and matching HLA type.

From the reads, TCRdb called clonotypes with MiXCR, one entry per CDR3 protein. The table has around 530,000 distinct CDR3 sequences, about 15% seen once. CDR1 is SNHLY, CDR2 FYNNEI, per germline. Trimming pared 6 bases from V and 4 bases from J, leaving 16 bases between. CDR3 length equals 15 residues. Material: CD8+ T cells from PBMCs. This receptor was identified in a human donor in good health (CMV status not recorded). Some clones in this sample may be carry-over from other donors' samples. The chain joins TRBV2 to TRBJ2-1; D possibly corresponds to TRBD1 (6 bases). The CDR3 region has the DNA TGTGCCAGCAGGGCAGGGGTATCCCCTTACAATGAGCAGTTCTTC. Translated: CASRAGVSPYNEQFF.